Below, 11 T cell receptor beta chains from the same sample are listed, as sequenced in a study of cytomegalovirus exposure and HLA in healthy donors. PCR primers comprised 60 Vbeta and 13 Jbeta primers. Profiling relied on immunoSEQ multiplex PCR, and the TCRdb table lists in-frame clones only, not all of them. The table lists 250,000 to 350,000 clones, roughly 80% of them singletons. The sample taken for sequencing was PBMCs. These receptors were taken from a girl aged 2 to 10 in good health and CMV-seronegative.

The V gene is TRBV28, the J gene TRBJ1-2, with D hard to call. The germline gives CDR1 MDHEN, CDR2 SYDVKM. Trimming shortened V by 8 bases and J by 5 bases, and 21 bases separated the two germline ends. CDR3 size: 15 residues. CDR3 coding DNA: TGTGCCAGCCTCCCTAGGACCCAAGGGAGGTATGGCTACACCTTC. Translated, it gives CASLPRTQGRYGYTF.

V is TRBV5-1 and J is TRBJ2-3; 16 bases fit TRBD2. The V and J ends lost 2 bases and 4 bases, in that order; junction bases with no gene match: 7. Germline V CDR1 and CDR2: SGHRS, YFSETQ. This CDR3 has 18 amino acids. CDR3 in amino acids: CASSLGTSGGASADTQYF. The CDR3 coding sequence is TGCGCCAGCAGCTTAGGGACTAGCGGGGGGGCCTCTGCAGATACGCAGTATTTT.

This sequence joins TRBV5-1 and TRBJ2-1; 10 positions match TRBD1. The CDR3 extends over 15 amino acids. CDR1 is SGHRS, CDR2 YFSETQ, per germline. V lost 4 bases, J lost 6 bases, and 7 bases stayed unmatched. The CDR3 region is CASSGTGAPPNEQFF. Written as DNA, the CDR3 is TGCGCCAGCAGCGGGACAGGGGCCCCCCCCAATGAGCAGTTCTTC. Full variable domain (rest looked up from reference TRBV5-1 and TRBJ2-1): KAGVTQTPRYLIKTRGQQVTLSCSPISGHRSVSWYQQTPGQGLQFLFEYFSETQRNKGNFPGRFSGRQFSNSRSEMNVSTLELGDSALYLCASSGTGAPPNEQFFGPGTRLTVL.

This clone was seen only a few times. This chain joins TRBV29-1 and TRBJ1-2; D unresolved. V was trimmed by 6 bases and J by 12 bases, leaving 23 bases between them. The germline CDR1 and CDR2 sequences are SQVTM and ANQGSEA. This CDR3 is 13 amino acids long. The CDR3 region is CSVLDRETRRHTF. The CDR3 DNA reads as TGCAGCGTGCTAGATCGAGAAACGCGCCGACACACCTTC.

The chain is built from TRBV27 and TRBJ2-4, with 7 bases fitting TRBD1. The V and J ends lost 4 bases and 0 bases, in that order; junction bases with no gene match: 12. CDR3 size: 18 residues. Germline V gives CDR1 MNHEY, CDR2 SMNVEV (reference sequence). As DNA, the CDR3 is TGTGCCAGCAGTTCGACAGGGTGGTGGGGTTTAGCCAAAAACATTCAGTACTTC. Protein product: CASSSTGWWGLAKNIQYF.

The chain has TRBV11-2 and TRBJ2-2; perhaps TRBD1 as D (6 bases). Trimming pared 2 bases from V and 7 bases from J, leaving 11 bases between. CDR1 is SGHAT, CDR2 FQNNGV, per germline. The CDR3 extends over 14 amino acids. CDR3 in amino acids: CASSLTTGFGELFF. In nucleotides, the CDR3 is TGTGCCAGCAGCTTAACAACAGGGTTCGGGGAGCTGTTTTTT.

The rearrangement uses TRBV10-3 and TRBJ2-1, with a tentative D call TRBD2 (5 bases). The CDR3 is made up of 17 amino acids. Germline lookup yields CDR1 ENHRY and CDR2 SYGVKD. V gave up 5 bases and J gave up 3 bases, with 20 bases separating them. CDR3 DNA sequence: TGTGCCATCAGTTTCCGGGAACCAACTTTCAACTACAATGAGCAGTTCTTC. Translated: CAISFREPTFNYNEQFF.

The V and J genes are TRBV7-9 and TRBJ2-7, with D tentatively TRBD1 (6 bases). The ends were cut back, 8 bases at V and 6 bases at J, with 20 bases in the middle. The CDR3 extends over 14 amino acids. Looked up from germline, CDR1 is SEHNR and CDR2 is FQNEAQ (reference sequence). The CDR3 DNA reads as TGTGCCAGCTGCTCCGGGACATACGTTGGCGAGCAGTACTTC. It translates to CASCSGTYVGEQYF.

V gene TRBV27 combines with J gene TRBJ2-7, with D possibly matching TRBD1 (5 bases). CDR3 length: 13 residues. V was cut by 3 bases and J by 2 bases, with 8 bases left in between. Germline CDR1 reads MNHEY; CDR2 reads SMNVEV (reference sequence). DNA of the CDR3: TGTGCCAGCAGTTTGTCCAGGGCCTACGAGCAGTACTTC. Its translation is CASSLSRAYEQYF.

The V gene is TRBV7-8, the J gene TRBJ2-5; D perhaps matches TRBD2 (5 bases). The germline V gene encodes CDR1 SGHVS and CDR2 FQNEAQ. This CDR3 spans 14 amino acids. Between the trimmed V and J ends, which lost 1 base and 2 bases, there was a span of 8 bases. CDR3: CASSLDPGQETQYF. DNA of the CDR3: TGTGCCAGCAGCTTAGATCCGGGGCAAGAGACCCAGTACTTC.

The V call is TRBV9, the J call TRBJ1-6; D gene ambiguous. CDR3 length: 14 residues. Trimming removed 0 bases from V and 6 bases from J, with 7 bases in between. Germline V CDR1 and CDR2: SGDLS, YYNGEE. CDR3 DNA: TGTGCCAGCAGCGTAGGCTCGGTTAATTCACCCCTCCACTTT. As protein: CASSVGSVNSPLHF.